This TCR beta chain was observed in a study of blood T cell repertoires in COVID-19. How the authors handled the data: Amplifying reference gene primers gave estimates of nucleated cell counts. Data came from immunoSEQ multiplex PCR; TCRdb stores just in-frame clones and leaves some out. V and J calls and clone size are those listed in that table; D and trimming were worked out from the DNA. Of about 120,000 clones in the sample, 80% to 90% are singletons; the top ten hold around a quarter. This clone was seen a single time. Material for sequencing was peripheral blood. This sequence originates from a man between 65 and 85 years old with active or convalescent COVID-19.

The CDR3 DNA sequence: TGTGCCAGCAGTTTTACGGGTTACAATGAGCAGTTCTTC. Protein: CASSFTGYNEQFF. The chain links TRBV27 to TRBJ2-1; D is undetermined. With 3 bases removed from V and 4 bases from J, the gap between germline ends came to 7 bases. The CDR3 runs 13 residues. From germline, CDR1 is MNHEY and CDR2 SMNVEV (reference sequence).